These 11 T cell receptor beta chains share one sample of origin, sequenced in a study of T cells in Graves' hyperthyroidism and ophthalmopathy. The CDR3 regions of TCR beta were amplified from RNA transcripts. During a first-round RT-PCR of the TCR CDR3, the HTBI primer set was used. Using its own MiXCR run on the multiplex PCR reads, TCRdb lists one record per CDR3 protein. The table records about 350,000 distinct CDR3 sequences, about 14% of them present only once. Input material: blood. These TCRs come from a woman younger than 45 with Graves' hyperthyroidism.

This clonotype was recorded at least ten times. V and J are TRBV12-3 or TRBV12-4 and TRBJ2-7, with D possibly TRBD1 on 6 matching bases. Trimming cost V 6 bases and J 5 bases, with 14 bases left between them. The CDR3 runs 13 residues. The CDR3 sequence: CASRVSTGNEQYF. The CDR3, as DNA: TGTGCCAGCAGAGTGTCCACAGGGAACGAGCAGTACTTC.

J is TRBJ2-1 and V is TRBV24-1, with 8 bases that match TRBD2. V shed 2 bases and J 0 bases; nucleotides not matched to a gene: 11. CDR1 is KGHDR and CDR2 is SFDVKD in the germline V gene. This CDR3 region has 19 residues. The CDR3 DNA follows: TGTGCCACCAGTGATTCGGGACTAGTCTTGGGTAGCTCCTACAATGAGCAGTTCTTC. It is translated as CATSDSGLVLGSSYNEQFF.

This clonotype has only a few counts. V usage is TRBV4-3 and J usage is TRBJ2-1; 8 bases match TRBD2. Germline V CDR1 and CDR2: LGHNA, YSLEER. CDR3 length: 21 residues. Trimming cost V 0 bases and J 8 bases; bases outside gene matches: 24. CDR3 in DNA: TGCGCCAGCAGCCAAGATCTAATGGCGGGAGGAGTCCCCCAAAAGTTCGATGAGCAGTTCTTC. Translation gives CASSQDLMAGGVPQKFDEQFF.

V and J are TRBV27 and TRBJ1-4; D is unclear. CDR3 size: 13 residues. The germline CDR1 and CDR2 sequences are MNHEY and SMNVEV (reference sequence). Trimming removed 6 bases from V and 6 bases from J, with 11 bases in between. CDR3 in amino acids: CASSLGIYEKLFF. Here the CDR3 DNA reads TGTGCCAGCAGCCTGGGGATATATGAAAAACTGTTTTTT.

This clonotype was counted at least ten times. The chain employs TRBV28 and TRBJ1-5, with D uncertain. Per germline, CDR1 MDHEN and CDR2 SYDVKM. There are 12 residues in the CDR3. The ends were cut back, 6 bases at V and 5 bases at J, with 8 bases in the middle. CDR3 protein: CASSSTDQPQHF. CDR3 coding DNA: TGTGCCAGCAGCTCGACGGATCAGCCCCAGCATTTT.

In its sample, this clonotype was seen a few times. The chain couples TRBV29-1 to TRBJ2-3; 7 nucleotides agree with TRBD2. The CDR3 sequence is 14 residues long. The J segment lost 4 bases and the V segment lost 3 bases, leaving 7 bases of the junction unmatched. Germline V gene lookup returns CDR1 SQVTM and CDR2 ANQGSEA. CDR3 sequence (DNA): TGCAGCGTTGAGGGGGGGTTTGGCCCAGATACGCAGTATTTT. Encoded protein: CSVEGGFGPDTQYF.

This clonotype has only a few counts. The chain couples TRBV2 to TRBJ2-5, with D maybe TRBD2 (5 bases). The CDR3 contains 12 residues. Trimming took 6 bases from V and 1 from J, leaving 6 bases between them. Per the germline V gene, CDR1 is SNHLY and CDR2 is FYNNEI. CDR3 DNA sequence: TGTGCCAGCAGGCGGGTCCAAGAGACCCAGTACTTC. Translation: CASRRVQETQYF.

The chain employs TRBV20-1 and TRBJ2-7; the match to TRBD1 covers 9 bases. The J segment lost 0 bases and the V segment lost 1 base, leaving 10 bases of the junction unmatched. The CDR3 is 17 residues long. Germline CDR1 DFQATT, CDR2 SNEGSKA (reference sequence). In nucleotides, the CDR3 is TGCAGTGCTAGAGGAGGCCAAGGGACAGGGCCCTCCTACGAGCAGTACTTC. It translates to CSARGGQGTGPSYEQYF.

CDR3 amino acids: CASSQDGEVTEAFF. CDR3 in DNA: TGTGCCAGCAGCCAAGATGGGGAGGTCACTGAAGCTTTCTTT. The V gene is TRBV4-2, the J gene TRBJ1-1; D gene unclear. Germline V gene data show CDR1 as LGHNA and CDR2 as YNFKEQ. CDR3 length: 14 residues. With 0 bases removed from V and 4 bases from J, the gap between germline ends came to 9 bases.

This clonotype has ten or more counts. The chain combines TRBV6-1 with TRBJ1-2; 8 positions match TRBD1. J lost 2 bases, V lost 5 bases, and 1 base had no gene match. The germline V gene has CDR1 MNHNS and CDR2 SASEGT. The CDR3 sequence is 13 residues long. The CDR3 region is CASSWTGNYGYTF. For the CDR3, the DNA is TGTGCCAGCAGTTGGACAGGGAACTATGGCTACACCTTC.

The sample holds many counts of this clonotype. The rearrangement uses TRBV11-2 and TRBJ2-1; 13 nucleotides match TRBD2. Germline trimming cut 5 bases from V and 7 bases from J; bases unmatched to any gene: 5. CDR3 size: 15 residues. The germline V gene has CDR1 SGHAT and CDR2 FQNNGV. The CDR3 sequence: CASSPGTSGMNEQFF. The CDR3, as DNA: TGTGCCAGCAGCCCTGGGACTAGCGGGATGAATGAGCAGTTCTTC.